This TCR beta chain was captured by sequencing in a study of regulatory T cells in long-lasting Graves disease. Both iRepertoire HTBI primers and Arm-PCR of CDR3 regions were used to build the TCR beta libraries. Using its own MiXCR run on the multiplex PCR reads, TCRdb lists one record per CDR3 protein. The sample gives some 600,000 distinct CDR3 sequences, approximately 16% of which show up once; about 11% is in the top ten. V was clipped by 2 bases and J by 6 bases, with 10 bases between them. The CDR3 is 13 amino acids. The germline CDR1 and CDR2 sequences are MNHEY and SVGAGI. This clonotype was found many times. Described time point: newly diagnosed GD, antithyroid drugs for less than 3 months. PBMCs provided the RNA from which the TCR library was made. This sample also appeared in a second study, on T cells in Graves' hyperthyroidism and ophthalmopathy.

The TCR was taken from a man aged 18 to 29 with Graves disease. The starting material was peripheral blood mononuclear cells (PBMCs), obtained at new diagnosis, from a patient treated with antithyroid drugs. The chain uses TRBV6-5 and TRBJ1-2; D gene uncertain. The CDR3 coding sequence is TGTGCCAGCAGTTACGGAGGGTTGGATGGCTACACCTTC. This encodes CASSYGGLDGYTF.